This T cell receptor beta chain was retrieved from a study of cytomegalovirus exposure and HLA in healthy donors. Study-level points and caveats: CMV antigen specificity was confirmed in vitro for three CMV-associated chains. In a later analysis, at a false discovery rate of 0.05, under 20,000 TCR beta sequences matched HLA alleles.

Concerning this clone itself: The antigen remains undetermined. Different DNA sequences within this sample yield the same CDR3.

V was cut by 3 bases and J by 0 bases, with 11 bases left in between. The CDR3 runs 15 residues. CDR1 is KGHSH, CDR2 LQKENI, per germline. This PCR relied on a set of 60 Vbeta primers and 13 Jbeta primers. Clones were read by immunoSEQ multiplex PCR, and TCRdb kept only the in-frame ones, dropping some. The data contain around 200,000 clones, around 86% of them singletons. This TCR derives from a man aged 45-65 years in good health and CMV-seronegative. Specimen: PBMCs. The rearrangement joins TRBV18 to TRBJ1-1, with D possibly matching TRBD1 (6 bases). CDR3 amino acids: CASSPPGQLNTEAFF. For the CDR3, the DNA is TGTGCCAGCTCACCCCCCGGACAGTTGAACACTGAAGCTTTCTTT.